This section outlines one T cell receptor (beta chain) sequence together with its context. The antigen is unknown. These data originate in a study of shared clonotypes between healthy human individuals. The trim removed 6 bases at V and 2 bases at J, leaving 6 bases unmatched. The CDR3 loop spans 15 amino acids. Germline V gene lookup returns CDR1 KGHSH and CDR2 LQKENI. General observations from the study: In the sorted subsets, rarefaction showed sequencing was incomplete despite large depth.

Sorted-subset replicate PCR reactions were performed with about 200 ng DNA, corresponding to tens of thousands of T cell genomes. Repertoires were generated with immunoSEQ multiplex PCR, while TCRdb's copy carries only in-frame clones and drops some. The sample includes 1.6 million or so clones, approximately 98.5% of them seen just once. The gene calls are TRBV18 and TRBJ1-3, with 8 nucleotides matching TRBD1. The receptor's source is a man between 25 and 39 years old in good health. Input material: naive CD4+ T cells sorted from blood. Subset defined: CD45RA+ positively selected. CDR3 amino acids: CASSARGLAGNTIYF. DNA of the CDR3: TGTGCCAGCTCGGCCAGGGGGCTTGCTGGAAACACCATATATTTT.